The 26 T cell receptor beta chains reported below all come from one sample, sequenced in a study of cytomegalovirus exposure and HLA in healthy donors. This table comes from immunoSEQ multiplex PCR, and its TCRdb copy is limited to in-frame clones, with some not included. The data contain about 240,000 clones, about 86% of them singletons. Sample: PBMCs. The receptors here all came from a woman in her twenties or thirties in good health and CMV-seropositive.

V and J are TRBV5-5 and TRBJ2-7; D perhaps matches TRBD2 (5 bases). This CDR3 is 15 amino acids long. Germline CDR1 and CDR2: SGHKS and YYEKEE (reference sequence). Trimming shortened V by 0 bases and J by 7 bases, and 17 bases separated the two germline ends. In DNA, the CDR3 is TGTGCCAGCAGCTTGGCATCCAGCGGCCTGCTAGAGCAGTACTTC. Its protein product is CASSLASSGLLEQYF.

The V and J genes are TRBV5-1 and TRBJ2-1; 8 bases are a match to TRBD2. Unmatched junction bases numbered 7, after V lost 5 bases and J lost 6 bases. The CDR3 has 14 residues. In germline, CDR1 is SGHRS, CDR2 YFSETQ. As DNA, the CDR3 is TGCGCCAGCAGATCAAGCGGGAGAAGCAATGAGCAGTTCTTC. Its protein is CASRSSGRSNEQFF.

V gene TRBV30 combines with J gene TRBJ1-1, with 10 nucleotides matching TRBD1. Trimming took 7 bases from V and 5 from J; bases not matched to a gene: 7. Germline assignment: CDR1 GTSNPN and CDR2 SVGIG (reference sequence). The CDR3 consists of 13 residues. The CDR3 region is CASDRGQGTEAFF. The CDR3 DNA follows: TGTGCCTCAGACAGGGGGCAAGGTACTGAAGCTTTCTTT.

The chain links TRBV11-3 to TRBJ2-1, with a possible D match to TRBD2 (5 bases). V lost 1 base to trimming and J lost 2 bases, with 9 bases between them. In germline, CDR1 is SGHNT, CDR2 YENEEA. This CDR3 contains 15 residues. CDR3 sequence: CASSLGDYTYNEQFF. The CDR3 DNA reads TGTGCCAGCAGCTTAGGAGACTACACCTACAATGAGCAGTTCTTC.

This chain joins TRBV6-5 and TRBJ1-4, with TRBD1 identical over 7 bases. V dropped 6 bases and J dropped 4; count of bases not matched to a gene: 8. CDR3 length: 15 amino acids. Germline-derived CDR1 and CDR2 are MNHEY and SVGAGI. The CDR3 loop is CASRRGLQFNEKLFF. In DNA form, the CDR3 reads TGTGCCAGCAGAAGGGGGCTGCAGTTTAATGAAAAACTGTTTTTT.

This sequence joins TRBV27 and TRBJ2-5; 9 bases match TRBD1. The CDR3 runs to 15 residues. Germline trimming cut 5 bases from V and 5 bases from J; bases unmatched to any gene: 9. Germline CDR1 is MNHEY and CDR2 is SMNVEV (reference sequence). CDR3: CASSRPGQGLETQYF. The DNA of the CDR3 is TGTGCCAGCAGTCGCCCGGGACAGGGCTTGGAGACCCAGTACTTC.

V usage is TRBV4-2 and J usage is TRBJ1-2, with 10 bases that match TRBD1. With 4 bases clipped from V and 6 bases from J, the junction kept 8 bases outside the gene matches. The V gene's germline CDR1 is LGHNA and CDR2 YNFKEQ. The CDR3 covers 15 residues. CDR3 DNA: TGTGCCAGCAGCCGGAGCGGACAGGGGGGGAATGGCTACACCTTC. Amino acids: CASSRSGQGGNGYTF.

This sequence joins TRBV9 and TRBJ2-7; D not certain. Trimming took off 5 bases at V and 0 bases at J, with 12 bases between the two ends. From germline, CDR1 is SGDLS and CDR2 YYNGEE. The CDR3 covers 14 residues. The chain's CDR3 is CASSLDPSSYEQYF. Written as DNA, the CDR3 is TGTGCCAGCAGTCTAGACCCGAGCTCCTACGAGCAGTACTTC. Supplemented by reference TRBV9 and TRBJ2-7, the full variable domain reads DSGVTQTPKHLITATGQRVTLRCSPRSGDLSVYWYQQSLDQGLQFLIQYYNGEERAKGNILERFSAQQFPDLHSELNLSSLELGDSALYFCASSLDPSSYEQYFGPGTRLTVT.

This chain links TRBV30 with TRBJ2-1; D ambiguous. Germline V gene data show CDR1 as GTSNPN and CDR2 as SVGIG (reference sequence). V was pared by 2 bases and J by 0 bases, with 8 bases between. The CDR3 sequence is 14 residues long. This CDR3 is CAWSRLYSYNEQFF. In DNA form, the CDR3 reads TGTGCCTGGAGTCGACTCTACTCCTACAATGAGCAGTTCTTC.

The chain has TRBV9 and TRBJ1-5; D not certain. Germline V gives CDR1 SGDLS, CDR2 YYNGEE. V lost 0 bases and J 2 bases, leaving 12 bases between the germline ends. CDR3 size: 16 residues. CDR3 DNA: TGTGCCAGCAGCGTAGGTCCGTCCGGGGGCAATCAGCCCCAGCATTTT. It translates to CASSVGPSGGNQPQHF.

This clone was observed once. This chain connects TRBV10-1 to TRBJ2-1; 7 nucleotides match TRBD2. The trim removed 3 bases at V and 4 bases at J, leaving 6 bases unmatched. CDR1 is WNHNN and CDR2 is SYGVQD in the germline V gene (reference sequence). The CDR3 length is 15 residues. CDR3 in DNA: TGCGCCAGCAGTGAAGCGGGCGGGGGTTACAATGAGCAGTTCTTC. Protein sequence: CASSEAGGGYNEQFF.

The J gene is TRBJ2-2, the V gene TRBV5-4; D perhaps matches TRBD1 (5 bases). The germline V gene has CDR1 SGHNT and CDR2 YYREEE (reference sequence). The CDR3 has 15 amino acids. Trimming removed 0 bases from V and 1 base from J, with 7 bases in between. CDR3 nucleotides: TGTGCCAGCAGCTTGGAACAGGTGAACACCGGGGAGCTGTTTTTT. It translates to CASSLEQVNTGELFF.

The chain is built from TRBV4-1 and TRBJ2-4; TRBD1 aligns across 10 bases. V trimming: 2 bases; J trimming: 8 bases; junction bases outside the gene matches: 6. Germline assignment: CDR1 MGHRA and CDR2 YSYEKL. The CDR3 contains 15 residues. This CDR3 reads CASSQPGQGTYIQYF. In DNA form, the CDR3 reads TGCGCCAGCAGCCAACCGGGACAGGGGACGTACATTCAGTACTTC.

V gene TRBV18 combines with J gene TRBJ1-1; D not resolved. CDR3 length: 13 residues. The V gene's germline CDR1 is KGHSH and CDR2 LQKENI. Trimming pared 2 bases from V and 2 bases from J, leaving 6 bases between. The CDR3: CASSPERNTEAFF. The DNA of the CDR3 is TGTGCCAGCTCACCAGAGAGAAACACTGAAGCTTTCTTT.

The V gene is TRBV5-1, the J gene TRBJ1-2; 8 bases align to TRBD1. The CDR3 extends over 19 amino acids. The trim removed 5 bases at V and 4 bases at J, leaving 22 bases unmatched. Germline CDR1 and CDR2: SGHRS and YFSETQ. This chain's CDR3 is CASRQNVRGTGEGIYGYTF. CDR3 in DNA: TGCGCCAGCAGACAGAACGTTCGGGGGACAGGCGAAGGGATCTATGGCTACACCTTC.

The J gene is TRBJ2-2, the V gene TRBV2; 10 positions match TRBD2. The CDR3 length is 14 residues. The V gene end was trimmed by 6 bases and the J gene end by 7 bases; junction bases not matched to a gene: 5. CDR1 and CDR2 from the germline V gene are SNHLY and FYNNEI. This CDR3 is CASRAGTSVGELFF. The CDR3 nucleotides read TGTGCCAGCAGAGCCGGGACTAGCGTCGGGGAGCTGTTTTTT.

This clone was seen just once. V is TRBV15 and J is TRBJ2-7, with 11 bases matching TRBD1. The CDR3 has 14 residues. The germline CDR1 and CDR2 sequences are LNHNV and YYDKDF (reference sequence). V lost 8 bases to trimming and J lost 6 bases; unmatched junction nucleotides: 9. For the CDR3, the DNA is TGTGCCACCCGATACCGGGACAGGGGGGGCGAGCAGTACTTC. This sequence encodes CATRYRDRGGEQYF.

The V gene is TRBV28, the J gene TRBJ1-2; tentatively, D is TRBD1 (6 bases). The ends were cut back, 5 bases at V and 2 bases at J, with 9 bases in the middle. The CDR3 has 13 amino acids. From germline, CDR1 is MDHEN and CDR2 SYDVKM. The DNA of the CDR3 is TGTGCCAGCAGTCCAGGACAGAACTATGGCTACACCTTC. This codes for CASSPGQNYGYTF.

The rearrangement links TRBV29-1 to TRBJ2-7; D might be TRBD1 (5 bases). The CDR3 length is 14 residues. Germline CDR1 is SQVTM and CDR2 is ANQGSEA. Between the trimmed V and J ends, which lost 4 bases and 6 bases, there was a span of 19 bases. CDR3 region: CSVAKRTQLTEQYF. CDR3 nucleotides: TGCAGCGTTGCCAAAAGGACACAGCTTACCGAGCAGTACTTC.

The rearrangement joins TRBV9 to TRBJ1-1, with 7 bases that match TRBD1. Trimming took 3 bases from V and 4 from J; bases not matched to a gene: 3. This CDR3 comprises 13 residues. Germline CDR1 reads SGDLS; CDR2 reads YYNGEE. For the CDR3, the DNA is TGTGCCAGCAGCGCACAGGGGTTCACTGAAGCTTTCTTT. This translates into CASSAQGFTEAFF.

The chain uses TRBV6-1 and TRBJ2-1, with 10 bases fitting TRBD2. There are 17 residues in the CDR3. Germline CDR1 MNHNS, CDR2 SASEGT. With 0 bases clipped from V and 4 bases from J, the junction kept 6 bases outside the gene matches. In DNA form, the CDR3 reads TGTGCCAGCAGTGAAGCGCGGGGACTAGCGAGGTACAATGAGCAGTTCTTC. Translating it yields CASSEARGLARYNEQFF.

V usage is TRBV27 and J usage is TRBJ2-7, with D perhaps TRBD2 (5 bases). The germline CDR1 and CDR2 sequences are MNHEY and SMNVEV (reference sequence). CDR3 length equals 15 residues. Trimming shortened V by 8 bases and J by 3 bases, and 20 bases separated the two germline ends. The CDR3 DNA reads TGTGCCAGCTCTAACGGGGTGGGAGTGGTCTACGAGCAGTACTTC. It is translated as CASSNGVGVVYEQYF.

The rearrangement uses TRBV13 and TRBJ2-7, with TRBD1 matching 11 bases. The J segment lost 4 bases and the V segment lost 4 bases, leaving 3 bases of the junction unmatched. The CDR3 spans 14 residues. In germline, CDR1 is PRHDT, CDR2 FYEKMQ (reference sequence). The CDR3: CASSSGTGGYEQYF. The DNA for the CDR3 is TGTGCCAGCAGCTCCGGGACAGGGGGGTACGAGCAGTACTTC.

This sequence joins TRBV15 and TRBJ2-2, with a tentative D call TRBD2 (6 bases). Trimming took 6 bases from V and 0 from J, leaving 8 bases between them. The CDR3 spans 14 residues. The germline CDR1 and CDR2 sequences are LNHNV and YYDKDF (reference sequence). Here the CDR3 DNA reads TGTGCCACCAGGGCGGGGTCGAACACCGGGGAGCTGTTTTTT. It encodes CATRAGSNTGELFF.

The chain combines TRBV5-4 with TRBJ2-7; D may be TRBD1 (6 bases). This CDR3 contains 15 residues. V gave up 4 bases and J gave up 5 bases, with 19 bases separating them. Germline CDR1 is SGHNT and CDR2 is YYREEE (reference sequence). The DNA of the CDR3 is TGTGCCAGCAGCGAACAAAGGGGGAATTCGAACGAGCAGTACTTC. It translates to CASSEQRGNSNEQYF.

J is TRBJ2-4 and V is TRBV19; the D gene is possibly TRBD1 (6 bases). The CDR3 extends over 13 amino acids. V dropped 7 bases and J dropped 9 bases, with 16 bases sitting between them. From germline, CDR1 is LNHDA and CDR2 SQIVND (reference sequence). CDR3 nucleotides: TGTGCCAGTACCGGGGCTCAGGGGAGCATTCAGTACTTC. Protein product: CASTGAQGSIQYF. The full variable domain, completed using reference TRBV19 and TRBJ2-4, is DGGITQSPKYLFRKEGQNVTLSCEQNLNHDAMYWYRQDPGQGLRLIYYSQIVNDFQKGDIAEGYSVSREKKESFPLTVTSAQKNPTAFYLCASTGAQGSIQYFGAGTRLSVL.